This T cell receptor beta chain was retrieved from a study of T cells in Graves' hyperthyroidism and ophthalmopathy. General study points: Researchers report that a 13 V-J model separated ophthalmopathy from stable hyperthyroidism.

This clonotype was recorded at least ten times. What it recognizes is unknown. Every diagnosis used clinical symptoms, serum thyroxine and TRAb, thyroid ultrasound and orbital computed tomography. CDR1 SNHLY and CDR2 FYNNEI come from the germline V gene. The CDR3 consists of 13 residues. V shed 6 bases and J shed 6 bases, with 14 bases lying between them. The source material, RNA transcripts, was used to amplify TCR beta CDR3 regions. HTBI primers were used for first-round RT-PCR of the TCR CDR3. TCRdb used MiXCR to reprocess the multiplex PCR reads, holding one entry per CDR3 protein. The sample lists a few hundred thousand distinct CDR3 sequences, about half seen once, with around 20% in the top ten.

The TCR sequence derives from an adult woman with Graves' disease, either hyperthyroidism or ophthalmopathy (not recorded which). Source material: peripheral blood or thyroid tissue (not recorded which). V is TRBV2 and J is TRBJ1-2; D not resolved. CDR3 DNA sequence: TGTGCCAGCAGCGACTTGGGATTTCATGGCTACACCTTC. Protein product: CASSDLGFHGYTF.